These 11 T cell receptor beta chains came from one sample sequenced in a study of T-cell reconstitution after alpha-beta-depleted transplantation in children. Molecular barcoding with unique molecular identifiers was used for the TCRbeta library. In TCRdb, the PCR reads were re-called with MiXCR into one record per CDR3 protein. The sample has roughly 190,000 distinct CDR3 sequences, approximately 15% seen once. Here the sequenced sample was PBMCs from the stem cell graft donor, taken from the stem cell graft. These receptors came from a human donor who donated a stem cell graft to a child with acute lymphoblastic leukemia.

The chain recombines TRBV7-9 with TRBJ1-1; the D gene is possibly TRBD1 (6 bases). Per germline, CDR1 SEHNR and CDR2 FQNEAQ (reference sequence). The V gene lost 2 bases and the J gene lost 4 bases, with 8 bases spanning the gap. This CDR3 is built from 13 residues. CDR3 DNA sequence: TGTGCCAGCAGCTTACAGGGGCCCACTGAAGCTTTCTTT. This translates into CASSLQGPTEAFF.

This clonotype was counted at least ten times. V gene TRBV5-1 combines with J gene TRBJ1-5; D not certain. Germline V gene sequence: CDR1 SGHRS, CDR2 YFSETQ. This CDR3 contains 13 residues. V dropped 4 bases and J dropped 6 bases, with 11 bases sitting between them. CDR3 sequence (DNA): TGCGCCAGCAGCCAAGAGGAGGGTCAGCCCCAGCATTTT. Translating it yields CASSQEEGQPQHF.

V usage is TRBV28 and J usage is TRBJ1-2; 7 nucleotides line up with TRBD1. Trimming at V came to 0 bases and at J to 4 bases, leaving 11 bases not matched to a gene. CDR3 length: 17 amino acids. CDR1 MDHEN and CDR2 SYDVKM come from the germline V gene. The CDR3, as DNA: TGTGCCAGCAGTTTATGGGCAGAGGACAGGAATTCCTATGGCTACACCTTC. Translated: CASSLWAEDRNSYGYTF.

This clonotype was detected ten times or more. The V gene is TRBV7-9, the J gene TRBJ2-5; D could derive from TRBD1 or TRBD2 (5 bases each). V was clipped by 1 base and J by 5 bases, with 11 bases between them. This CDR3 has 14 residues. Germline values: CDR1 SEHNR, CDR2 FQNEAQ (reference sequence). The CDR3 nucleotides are TGTGCCAGCAGCTTAGTGCTGGGGGATGAGACCCAGTACTTC. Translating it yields CASSLVLGDETQYF. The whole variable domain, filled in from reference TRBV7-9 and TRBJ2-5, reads DTGVSQNPRHKITKRGQNVTFRCDPISEHNRLYWYRQTLGQGPEFLTYFQNEAQLEKSRLLSDRFSAERPKGSFSTLEIQRTEQGDSAMYLCASSLVLGDETQYFGPGTRLLVL.

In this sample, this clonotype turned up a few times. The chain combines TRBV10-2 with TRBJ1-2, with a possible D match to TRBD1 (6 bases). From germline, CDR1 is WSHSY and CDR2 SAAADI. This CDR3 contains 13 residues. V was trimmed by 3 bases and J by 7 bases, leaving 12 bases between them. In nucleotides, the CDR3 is TGCGCCAGCAGTGAATCCGTCAGGGGTGGCTACACCTTC. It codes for CASSESVRGGYTF.

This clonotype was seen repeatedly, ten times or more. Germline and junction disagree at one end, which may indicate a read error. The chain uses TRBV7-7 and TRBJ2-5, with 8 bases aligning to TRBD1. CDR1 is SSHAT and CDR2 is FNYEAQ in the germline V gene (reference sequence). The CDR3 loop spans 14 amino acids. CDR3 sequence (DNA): TGTGCTAGCAGCTCGGACAGGGTGTATCGGACCCAGTACTTC. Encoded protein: CASSSDRVYRTQYF.

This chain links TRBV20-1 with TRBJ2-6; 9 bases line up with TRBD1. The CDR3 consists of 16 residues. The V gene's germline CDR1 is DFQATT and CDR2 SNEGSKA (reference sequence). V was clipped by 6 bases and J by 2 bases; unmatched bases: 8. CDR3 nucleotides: TGCAGTGCAACCGGGACAGGGAAGACTGGGGCCAACGTCCTGACTTTC. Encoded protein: CSATGTGKTGANVLTF.

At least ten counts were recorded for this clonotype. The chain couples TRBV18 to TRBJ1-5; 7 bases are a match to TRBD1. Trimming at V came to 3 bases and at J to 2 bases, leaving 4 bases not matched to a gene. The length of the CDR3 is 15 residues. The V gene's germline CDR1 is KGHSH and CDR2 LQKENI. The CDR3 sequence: CASSPRGPGNQPQHF. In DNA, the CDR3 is TGTGCCAGCTCACCGAGGGGGCCGGGCAATCAGCCCCAGCATTTT.

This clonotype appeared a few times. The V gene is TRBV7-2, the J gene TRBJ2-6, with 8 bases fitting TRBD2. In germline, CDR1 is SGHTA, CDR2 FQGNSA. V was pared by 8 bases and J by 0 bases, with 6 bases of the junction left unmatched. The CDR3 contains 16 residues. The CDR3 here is CASSPGGASGANVLTF. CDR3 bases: TGTGCCAGCTCCCCCGGGGGGGCCTCTGGGGCCAACGTCCTGACTTTC.

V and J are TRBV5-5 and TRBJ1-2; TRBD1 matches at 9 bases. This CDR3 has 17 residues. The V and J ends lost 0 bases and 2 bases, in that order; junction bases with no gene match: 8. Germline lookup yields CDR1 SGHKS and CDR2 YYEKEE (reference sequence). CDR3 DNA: TGTGCCAGCAGCTTGGCCATGCCGGACAGGGGAAACTATGGCTACACCTTC. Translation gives CASSLAMPDRGNYGYTF. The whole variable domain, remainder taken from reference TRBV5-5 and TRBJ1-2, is DAGVTQSPTHLIKTRGQQVTLRCSPISGHKSVSWYQQVLGQGPQFIFQYYEKEERGRGNFPDRFSARQFPNYSSELNVNALLLGDSALYLCASSLAMPDRGNYGYTFGSGTRLTVV.

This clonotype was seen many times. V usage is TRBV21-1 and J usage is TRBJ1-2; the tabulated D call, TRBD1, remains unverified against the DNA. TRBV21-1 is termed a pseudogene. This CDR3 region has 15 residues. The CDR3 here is CASSKVKTAHYGYTF. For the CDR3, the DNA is TGTGCCAGCAGCAAAGTAAAGACAGCCCACTATGGCTACACCTTC.